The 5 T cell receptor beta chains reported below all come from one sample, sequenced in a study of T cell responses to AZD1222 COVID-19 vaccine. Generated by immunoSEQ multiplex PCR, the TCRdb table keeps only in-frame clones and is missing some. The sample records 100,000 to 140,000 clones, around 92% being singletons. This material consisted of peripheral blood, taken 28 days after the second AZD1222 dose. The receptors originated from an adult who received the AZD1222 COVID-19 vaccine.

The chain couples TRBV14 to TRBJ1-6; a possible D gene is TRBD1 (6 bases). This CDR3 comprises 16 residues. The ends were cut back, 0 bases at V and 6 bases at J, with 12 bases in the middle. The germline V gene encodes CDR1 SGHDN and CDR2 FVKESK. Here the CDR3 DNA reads TGTGCCAGCAGCCAAGAAGCGCAGGGGCGTAATTCACCCCTCCACTTT. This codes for CASSQEAQGRNSPLHF.

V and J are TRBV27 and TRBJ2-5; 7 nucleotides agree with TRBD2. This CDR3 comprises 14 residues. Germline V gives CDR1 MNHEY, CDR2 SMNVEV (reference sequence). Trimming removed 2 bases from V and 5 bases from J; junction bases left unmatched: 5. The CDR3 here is CASSLGTITETQYF. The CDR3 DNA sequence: TGTGCCAGCAGTTTAGGGACTATTACTGAGACCCAGTACTTC.

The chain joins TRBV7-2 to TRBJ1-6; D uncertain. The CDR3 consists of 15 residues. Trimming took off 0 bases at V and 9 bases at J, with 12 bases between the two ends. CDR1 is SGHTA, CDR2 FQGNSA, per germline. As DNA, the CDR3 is TGTGCCAGCAGCTTAGCGGGAGATGCCAGTTCACCCCTCCACTTT. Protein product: CASSLAGDASSPLHF. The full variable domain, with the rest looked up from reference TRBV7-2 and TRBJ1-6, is GAGVSQSPSNKVTEKGKDVELRCDPISGHTALYWYRQSLGQGLEFLIYFQGNSAPDKSGLPSDRFSAERTGGSVSTLTIQRTQQEDSAVYLCASSLAGDASSPLHFGNGTRLTVT.

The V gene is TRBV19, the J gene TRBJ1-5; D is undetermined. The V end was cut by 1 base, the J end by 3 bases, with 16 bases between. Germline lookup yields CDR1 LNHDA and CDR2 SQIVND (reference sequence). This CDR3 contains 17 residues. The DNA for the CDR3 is TGTGCCAGTAGTATAGGATCGGGAGGAAGCCCCAATCAGCCCCAGCATTTT. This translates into CASSIGSGGSPNQPQHF. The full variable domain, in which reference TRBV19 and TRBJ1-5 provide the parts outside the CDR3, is DGGITQSPKYLFRKEGQNVTLSCEQNLNHDAMYWYRQDPGQGLRLIYYSQIVNDFQKGDIAEGYSVSREKKESFPLTVTSAQKNPTAFYLCASSIGSGGSPNQPQHFGDGTRLSIL.

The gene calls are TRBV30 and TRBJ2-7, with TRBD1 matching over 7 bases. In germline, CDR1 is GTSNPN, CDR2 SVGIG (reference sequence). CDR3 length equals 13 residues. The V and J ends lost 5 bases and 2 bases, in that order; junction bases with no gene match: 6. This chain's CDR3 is CAWSTGLAYEQYF. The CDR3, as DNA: TGTGCCTGGTCGACAGGGTTAGCCTACGAGCAGTACTTC.